This T cell receptor beta chain was observed in a study of cytomegalovirus exposure and HLA in healthy donors. Study-level background: For the roughly 390 genotyped donors, 75% to 90% fell within the Caucasian-associated ancestry cluster.

The donors, nominally healthy at sampling, likely had unrecorded immune exposures. Germline V gene sequence: CDR1 LNHDA, CDR2 SQIVND (reference sequence). This CDR3 is built from 13 residues. The ends lost 10 bases at V and 7 bases at J; junction bases unmatched: 10. 60 Vbeta and 13 Jbeta primers were used in PCR. The assay was immunoSEQ multiplex PCR, and TCRdb's table has in-frame clones only and misses some. The sample includes more than 110,000 clones, 73% of them seen just once. The genes are TRBV19 and TRBJ1-5; 7 bases are shared with TRBD1. The sequencing input was PBMCs. The clonotype comes from a woman in her 40s in good health and CMV-seronegative. In nucleotides, the CDR3 is TGTGCCACTACCCCAGGGGGGTCCCAGCCCCAGCATTTT. Its protein is CATTPGGSQPQHF.